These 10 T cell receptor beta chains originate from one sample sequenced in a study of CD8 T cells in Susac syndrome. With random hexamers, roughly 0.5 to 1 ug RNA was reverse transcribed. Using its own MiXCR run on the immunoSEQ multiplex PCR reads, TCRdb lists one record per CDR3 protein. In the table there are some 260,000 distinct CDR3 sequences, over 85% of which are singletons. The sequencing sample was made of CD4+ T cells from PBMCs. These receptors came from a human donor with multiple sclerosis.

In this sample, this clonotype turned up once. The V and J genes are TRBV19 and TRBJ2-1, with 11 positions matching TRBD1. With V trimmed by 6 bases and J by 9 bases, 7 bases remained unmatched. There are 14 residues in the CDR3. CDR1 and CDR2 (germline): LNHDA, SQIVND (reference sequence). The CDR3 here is CASSRDRGFIEQFF. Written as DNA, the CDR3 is TGTGCCAGTAGCAGGGACAGGGGGTTTATTGAGCAGTTCTTC.

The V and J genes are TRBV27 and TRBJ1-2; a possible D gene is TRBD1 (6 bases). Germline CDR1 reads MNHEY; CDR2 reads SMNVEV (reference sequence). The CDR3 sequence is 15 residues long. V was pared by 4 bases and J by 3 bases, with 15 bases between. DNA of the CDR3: TGTGCCAGCAGTTCCCCCGGTAGGGGGGACTATGGCTACACCTTC. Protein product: CASSSPGRGDYGYTF.

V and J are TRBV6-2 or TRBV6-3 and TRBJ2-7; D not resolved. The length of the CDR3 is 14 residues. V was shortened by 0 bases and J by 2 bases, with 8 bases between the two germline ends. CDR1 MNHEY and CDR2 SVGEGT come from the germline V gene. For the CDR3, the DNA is TGTGCCAGCAGTTACTCAGGCACGACCTACGAGCAGTACGTC. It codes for CASSYSGTTYEQYV.

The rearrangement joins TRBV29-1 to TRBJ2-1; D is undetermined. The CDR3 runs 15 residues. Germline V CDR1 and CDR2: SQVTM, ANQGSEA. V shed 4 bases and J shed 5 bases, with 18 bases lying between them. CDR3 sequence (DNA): TGCAGCGTTGTATCACGGCGCGACCCGAACAATGAGCAGTTCTTC. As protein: CSVVSRRDPNNEQFF.

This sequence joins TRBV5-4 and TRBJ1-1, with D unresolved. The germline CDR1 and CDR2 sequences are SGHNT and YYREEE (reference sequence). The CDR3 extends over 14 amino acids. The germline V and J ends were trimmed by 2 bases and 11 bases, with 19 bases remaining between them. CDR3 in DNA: TGTGCCAGCAGCTTCTCGGCGCCTTTAGGTGAGGCTTTCTTT. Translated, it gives CASSFSAPLGEAFF.

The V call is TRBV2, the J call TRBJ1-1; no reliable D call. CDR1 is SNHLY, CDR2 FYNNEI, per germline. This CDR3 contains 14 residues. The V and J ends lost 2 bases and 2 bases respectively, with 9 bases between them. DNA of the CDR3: TGTGCCAGCAGTGAAATTGGCAGAAACACTGAAGCTTTCTTT. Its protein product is CASSEIGRNTEAFF.

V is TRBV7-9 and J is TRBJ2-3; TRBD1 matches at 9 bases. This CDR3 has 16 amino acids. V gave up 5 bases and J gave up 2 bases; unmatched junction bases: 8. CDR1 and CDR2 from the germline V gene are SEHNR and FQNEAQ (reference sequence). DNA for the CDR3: TGTGCCAGCAGCCGAGGGACAGGGAGGAACACAGATACGCAGTATTTT. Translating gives CASSRGTGRNTDTQYF.

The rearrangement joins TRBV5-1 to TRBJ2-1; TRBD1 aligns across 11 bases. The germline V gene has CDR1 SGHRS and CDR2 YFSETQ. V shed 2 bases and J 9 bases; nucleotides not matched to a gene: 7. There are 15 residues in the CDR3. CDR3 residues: CASSFTGQGAVEQFF. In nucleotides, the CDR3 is TGCGCCAGCAGCTTCACAGGACAGGGGGCGGTTGAGCAGTTCTTC.

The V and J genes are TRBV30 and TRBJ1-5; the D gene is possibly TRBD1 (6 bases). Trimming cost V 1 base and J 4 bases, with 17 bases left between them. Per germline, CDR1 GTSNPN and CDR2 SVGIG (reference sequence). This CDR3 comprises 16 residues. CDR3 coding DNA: TGTGCCTGGAGTGCCCGAAACAGGGCCCGAAATCAGCCCCAGCATTTT. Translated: CAWSARNRARNQPQHF.

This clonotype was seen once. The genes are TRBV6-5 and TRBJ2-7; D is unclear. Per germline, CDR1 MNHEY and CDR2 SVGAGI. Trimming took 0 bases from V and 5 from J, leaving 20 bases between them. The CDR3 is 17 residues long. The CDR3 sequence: CASSYSGPESAFHEQYF. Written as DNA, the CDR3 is TGTGCCAGCAGTTACTCAGGGCCGGAAAGCGCCTTCCACGAGCAGTACTTC.